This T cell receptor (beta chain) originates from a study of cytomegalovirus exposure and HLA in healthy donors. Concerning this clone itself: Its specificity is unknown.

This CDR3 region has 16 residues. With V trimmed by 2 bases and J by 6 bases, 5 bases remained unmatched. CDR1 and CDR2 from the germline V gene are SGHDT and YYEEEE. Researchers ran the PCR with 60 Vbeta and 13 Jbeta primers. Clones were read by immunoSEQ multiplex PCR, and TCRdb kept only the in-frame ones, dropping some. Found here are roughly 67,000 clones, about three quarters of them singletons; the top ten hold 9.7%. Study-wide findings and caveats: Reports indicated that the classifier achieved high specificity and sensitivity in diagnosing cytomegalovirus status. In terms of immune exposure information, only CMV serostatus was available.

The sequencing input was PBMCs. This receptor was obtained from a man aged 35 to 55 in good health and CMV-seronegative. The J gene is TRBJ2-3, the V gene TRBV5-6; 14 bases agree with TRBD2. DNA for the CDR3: TGTGCCAGCAGCTTCCTTCGACTAGCGGGGGGGGATACGCAGTATTTT. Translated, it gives CASSFLRLAGGDTQYF.